The 18 T cell receptor beta chains presented below share a single source sample, sequenced in a study of a mutant IDH1 vaccine in newly diagnosed glioma. For these receptors, no antigen is known. TCRdb's table, derived via immunoSEQ multiplex PCR, lists solely in-frame clones and lacks some. Here the sample spans around 70,000 clones, around 84% being singletons. Time point given: week 35, safety follow-up. Vaccination comprised doses that each held 300 ug of mutant IDH1 20-mer peptide, plus topical imiquimod. Specimen: PBMCs, collected from a glioma patient whose treatment included an IDH1 peptide vaccine. All receptors come from a man aged 30 to 45 with glioma.

The CDR3 nucleotides read TGTGCCAGCAGCTGGGGACCGCGCACAGATACGCAGTATTTT. Its protein is CASSWGPRTDTQYF. The gene calls are TRBV11-2 and TRBJ2-3; D may be TRBD1 or TRBD2 (5 bases each). The CDR3 totals 14 residues. Trimming cost V 4 bases and J 1 base, with 9 bases left between them. Per the germline V gene, CDR1 is SGHAT and CDR2 is FQNNGV.

The rearrangement uses TRBV27 and TRBJ2-5; 11 positions match TRBD1. The V and J ends lost 3 bases and 5 bases, in that order; junction bases with no gene match: 8. Germline V CDR1 and CDR2: MNHEY, SMNVEV (reference sequence). CDR3 length: 16 amino acids. The CDR3 spells CASSFKVGDRGETQYF. The CDR3 bases are TGTGCCAGCAGTTTTAAGGTCGGGGACAGGGGGGAGACCCAGTACTTC.

The chain is built from TRBV11-3 and TRBJ1-5; 7 bases fit TRBD1. Germline V gives CDR1 SGHNT, CDR2 YENEEA. CDR3 size: 20 residues. V trimming: 1 base; J trimming: 0 bases; junction bases outside the gene matches: 15. The CDR3 DNA sequence: TGTGCCAGCAGCTTAGTCGGGACAGATGGACACTTTTTTAGCAATCAGCCCCAGCATTTT. It encodes CASSLVGTDGHFFSNQPQHF.

This clone has more than one count but fewer than ten. The chain has TRBV2 and TRBJ1-1; TRBD1 aligns across 7 bases. The CDR3 is 13 residues long. V lost 5 bases, J lost 11 bases, and 11 bases stayed unmatched. Germline lookup yields CDR1 SNHLY and CDR2 FYNNEI. The CDR3 loop is CASSPGRGPRAFF. CDR3 in DNA: TGTGCCAGCAGTCCCGGGAGGGGGCCTAGGGCTTTCTTT.

The chain combines TRBV14 with TRBJ2-3; D is ambiguous. Germline assignment: CDR1 SGHDN and CDR2 FVKESK. The CDR3 contains 14 residues. V shed 0 bases and J shed 2 bases, with 6 bases lying between them. The CDR3 region has the DNA TGTGCCAGCAGCCAAGAGCACTTCACAGATACGCAGTATTTT. It translates to CASSQEHFTDTQYF.

The chain combines TRBV9 with TRBJ1-1; a weak D match, TRBD1 (6 bases). The CDR3 is 15 amino acids. The V gene lost 0 bases and the J gene lost 3 bases, with 12 bases spanning the gap. The germline CDR1 and CDR2 sequences are SGDLS and YYNGEE. The CDR3: CASSVDPGADTEAFF. The CDR3 bases are TGTGCCAGCAGCGTAGATCCGGGGGCAGACACTGAAGCTTTCTTT.

This chain links TRBV7-3 with TRBJ1-3, with D uncertain. Trimming stripped 4 bases from V and 3 bases from J, with 7 bases between. CDR1 is SGHTA, CDR2 FQGTGA, per germline. The CDR3 has 13 amino acids. CDR3 DNA sequence: TGTGCCAGCAGCTCGGAAGTTGGAAACACCATATATTTT. Protein: CASSSEVGNTIYF.

The rearrangement links TRBV30 to TRBJ2-6, with 7 bases identical to TRBD2. J was trimmed by 2 bases and V by 3 bases; bases with no gene match: 1. Germline lookup yields CDR1 GTSNPN and CDR2 SVGIG (reference sequence). The CDR3 sequence is 14 residues long. CDR3 region: CAWRGGAGANVLTF. The CDR3 coding sequence is TGTGCCTGGAGGGGGGGGGCTGGGGCCAACGTCCTGACTTTC.

The chain employs TRBV2 and TRBJ2-1; D is uncertain. CDR1 SNHLY and CDR2 FYNNEI come from the germline V gene. The ends were cut back, 3 bases at V and 8 bases at J, with 8 bases in the middle. The CDR3 covers 12 residues. CDR3 DNA sequence: TGTGCCAGCAGTGAGGAATTGGATGAGCAGTTCTTC. Translated, it gives CASSEELDEQFF.

This chain links TRBV6-1 with TRBJ2-2, with 10 nucleotides matching TRBD1. The length of the CDR3 is 15 residues. The V and J ends lost 5 bases and 4 bases, in that order; junction bases with no gene match: 4. Germline lookup yields CDR1 MNHNS and CDR2 SASEGT. The CDR3 DNA sequence: TGTGCCAGCAGTTCAGACAGGGGGCGCACCGGGGAGCTGTTTTTT. Protein product: CASSSDRGRTGELFF.

V and J are TRBV6-6 and TRBJ2-7; TRBD1 matches at 10 bases. V was clipped by 2 bases and J by 5 bases; unmatched bases: 6. Looked up from germline, CDR1 is MNHNY and CDR2 is SVGAGI (reference sequence). The CDR3 is 15 residues long. As DNA, the CDR3 is TGTGCCAGCAGTTACCCCCGGGACAGGGGCAACGAGCAGTACTTC. It yields the protein CASSYPRDRGNEQYF.

In this sample, this clone turned up a few times. The chain employs TRBV27 and TRBJ1-5; no firm D call. The CDR3 contains 15 residues. The germline gives CDR1 MNHEY, CDR2 SMNVEV (reference sequence). Trimming pared 0 bases from V and 4 bases from J, leaving 10 bases between. The CDR3 here is CASSLSWDGNQPQHF. The CDR3, as DNA: TGTGCCAGCAGTTTATCCTGGGATGGAAATCAGCCCCAGCATTTT.

The V gene is TRBV7-2, the J gene TRBJ2-7, with TRBD2 as a possible D gene (5 bases). Trimming removed 6 bases at V and 6 bases at J, with 15 bases between. This CDR3 comprises 13 residues. Germline V gives CDR1 SGHTA, CDR2 FQGNSA. The CDR3 DNA sequence: TGTGCCAGCAGTTCTCTCGGGGTAGCCGAGCAGTACTTC. Protein product: CASSSLGVAEQYF. Using reference TRBV7-2 and TRBJ2-7 for the parts outside the CDR3, the full variable domain is GAGVSQSPSNKVTEKGKDVELRCDPISGHTALYWYRQSLGQGLEFLIYFQGNSAPDKSGLPSDRFSAERTGGSVSTLTIQRTQQEDSAVYLCASSSLGVAEQYFGPGTRLTVT.

The V and J genes are TRBV27 and TRBJ2-3; D ambiguous. Between the trimmed V and J ends, which lost 5 bases and 4 bases, there was a span of 16 bases. Germline V gives CDR1 MNHEY, CDR2 SMNVEV (reference sequence). The CDR3 covers 15 residues. CDR3 protein: CASSPRASGSDTQYF. For the CDR3, the DNA is TGTGCCAGCAGTCCCCGGGCTAGTGGCTCAGATACGCAGTATTTT.

This chain links TRBV11-2 with TRBJ2-7; D remains ambiguous. Germline V lookup: CDR1 SGHAT, CDR2 FQNNGV. Trimming removed 2 bases from V and 5 bases from J, with 4 bases in between. This CDR3 region has 11 residues. The CDR3 loop is CASSLNHEQYF. In nucleotides, the CDR3 is TGTGCCAGCAGCTTAAACCACGAGCAGTACTTC.

The V call is TRBV13, the J call TRBJ1-2; a possible D gene is TRBD1 (6 bases). Trimming left V 2 bases short and J 8 bases short, with 15 bases between. Germline assignment: CDR1 PRHDT and CDR2 FYEKMQ (reference sequence). CDR3 size: 14 residues. CDR3 sequence (DNA): TGTGCCAGCAGCTTAAGGGGGGCAGGGGACGGCTACACCTTC. This translates into CASSLRGAGDGYTF.

V usage is TRBV21-1 and J usage is TRBJ2-3; the table's D call, TRBD1, was not checked against the DNA. TRBV21-1 is labeled a pseudogene. The CDR3 has 17 residues. CDR3 sequence reads: CASSKDPRRPTPDTQYF. CDR3 bases: TGTGCCAGCAGCAAAGACCCCCGCAGGCCCACCCCAGATACGCAGTATTTT.

This chain connects TRBV20-1 to TRBJ1-6, with unresolved D. The length of the CDR3 is 11 residues. The V end lost 7 bases, the J end lost 11 bases, and 12 bases lay between the germline ends. Per the germline V gene, CDR1 is DFQATT and CDR2 is SNEGSKA (reference sequence). DNA for the CDR3: TGCAGTGTTGGGAGGGAAGCACCCCTCCACTTT. Its protein is CSVGREAPLHF.